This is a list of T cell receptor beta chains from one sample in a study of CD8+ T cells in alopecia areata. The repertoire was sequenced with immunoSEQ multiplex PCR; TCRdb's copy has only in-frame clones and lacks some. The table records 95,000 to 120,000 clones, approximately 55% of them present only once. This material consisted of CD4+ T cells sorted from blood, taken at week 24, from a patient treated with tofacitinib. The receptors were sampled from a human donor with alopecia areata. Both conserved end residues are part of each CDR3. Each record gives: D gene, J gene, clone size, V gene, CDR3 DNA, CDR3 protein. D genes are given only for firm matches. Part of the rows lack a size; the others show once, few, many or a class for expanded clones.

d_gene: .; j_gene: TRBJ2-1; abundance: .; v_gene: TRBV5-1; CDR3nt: TGCGCCAGCAGCTTGGAGTGGGGGGCGCGTGCTGAGCAGTTCTTC; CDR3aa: CASSLEWGARAEQFF
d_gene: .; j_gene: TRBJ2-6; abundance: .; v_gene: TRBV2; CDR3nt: TGTGCCAGCATTTCTCGCTCTGGGGCCAACGTCCTGACTTTC; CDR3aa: CASISRSGANVLTF
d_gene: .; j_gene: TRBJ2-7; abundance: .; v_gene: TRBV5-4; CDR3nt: TGTGCCAGCAGCTCGTCCGGGACGGTCTACGAGCAGTACTTC; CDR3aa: CASSSSGTVYEQYF
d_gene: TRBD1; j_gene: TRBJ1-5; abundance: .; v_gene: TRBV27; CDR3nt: TGTGCCAGCAGTTCCGGGACAGGGAGGACTTCGCCCCAGCATTTT; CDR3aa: CASSSGTGRTSPQHF
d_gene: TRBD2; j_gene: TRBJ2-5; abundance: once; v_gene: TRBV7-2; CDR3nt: TGTGCCAGCAGCTTAGATTCCGGGGGGGCGGACGGAGAGACCCAGTACTTC; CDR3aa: CASSLDSGGADGETQYF
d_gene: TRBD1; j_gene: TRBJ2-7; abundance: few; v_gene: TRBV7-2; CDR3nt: TGTGCCAGCAGCGCCCTGGCCGGGACAGTTCGAGGAGAGCAGTACTTC; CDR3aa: CASSALAGTVRGEQYF
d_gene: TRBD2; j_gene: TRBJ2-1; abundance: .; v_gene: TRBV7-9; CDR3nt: TGTGCCAGCAGCCGGGAGGGAGCTTACAATGAGCAGTTCTTC; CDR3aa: CASSREGAYNEQFF
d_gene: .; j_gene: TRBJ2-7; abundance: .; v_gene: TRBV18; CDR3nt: TGTGCCAGCTCACCTGCGGTATACTACGAGCAGTACTTC; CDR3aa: CASSPAVYYEQYF
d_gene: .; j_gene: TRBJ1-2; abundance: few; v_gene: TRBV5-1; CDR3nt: TGCGCCAGCAGCCCGGCAGGGGATGGCTACACCTTC; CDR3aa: CASSPAGDGYTF
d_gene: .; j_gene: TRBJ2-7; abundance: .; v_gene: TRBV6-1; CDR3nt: TGTGCCAGCAGTGATTGTCAGAGGTGCGAGCAGTACTTC; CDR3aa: CASSDCQRCEQYF
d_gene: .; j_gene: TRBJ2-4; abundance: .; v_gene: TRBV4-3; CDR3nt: TGCGCCAGCAGCCAAGATCCGGGATCGGAAAACATTCAGTACTTC; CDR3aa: CASSQDPGSENIQYF
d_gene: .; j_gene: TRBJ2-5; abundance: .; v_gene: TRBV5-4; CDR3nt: TGTGCCAGCAGCTTGGAGGGTGAGACCCAGTACTTC; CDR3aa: CASSLEGETQYF
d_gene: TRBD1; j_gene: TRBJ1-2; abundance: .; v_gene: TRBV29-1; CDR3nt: TGCAGCGTCAACCCCGGGACAGGGGGCAACTATGGCTACACCTTC; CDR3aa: CSVNPGTGGNYGYTF
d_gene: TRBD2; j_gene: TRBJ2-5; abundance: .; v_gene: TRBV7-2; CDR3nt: TGTGCCAGCAGCTTAGTATGGAGCGGGGGGAACCAAGAGACCCAGTACTTC; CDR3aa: CASSLVWSGGNQETQYF